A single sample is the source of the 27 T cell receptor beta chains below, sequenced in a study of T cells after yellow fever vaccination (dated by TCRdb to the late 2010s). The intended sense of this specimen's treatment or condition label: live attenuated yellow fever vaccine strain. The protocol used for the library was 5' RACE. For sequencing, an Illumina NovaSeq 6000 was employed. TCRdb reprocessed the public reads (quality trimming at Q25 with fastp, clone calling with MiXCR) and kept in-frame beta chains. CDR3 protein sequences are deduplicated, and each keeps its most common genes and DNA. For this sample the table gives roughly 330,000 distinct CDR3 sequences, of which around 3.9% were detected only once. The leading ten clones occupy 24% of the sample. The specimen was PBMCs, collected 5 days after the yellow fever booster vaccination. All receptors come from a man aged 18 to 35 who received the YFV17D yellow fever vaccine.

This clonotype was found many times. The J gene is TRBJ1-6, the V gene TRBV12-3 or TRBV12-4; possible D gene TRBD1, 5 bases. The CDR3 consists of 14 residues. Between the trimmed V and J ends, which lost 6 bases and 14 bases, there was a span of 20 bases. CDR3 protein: CASSSGTDGRALHF. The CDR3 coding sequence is TGTGCCAGCAGCTCCGGGACCGACGGTCGAGCCCTCCACTTT.

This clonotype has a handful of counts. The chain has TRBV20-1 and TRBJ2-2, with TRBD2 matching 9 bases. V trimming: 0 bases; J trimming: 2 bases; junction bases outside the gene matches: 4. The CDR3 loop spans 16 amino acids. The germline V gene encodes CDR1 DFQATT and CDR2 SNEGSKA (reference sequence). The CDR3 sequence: CSARDPRGGNTGELFF. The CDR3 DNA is TGCAGTGCTAGAGATCCGCGGGGGGGAAACACCGGGGAGCTGTTTTTT.

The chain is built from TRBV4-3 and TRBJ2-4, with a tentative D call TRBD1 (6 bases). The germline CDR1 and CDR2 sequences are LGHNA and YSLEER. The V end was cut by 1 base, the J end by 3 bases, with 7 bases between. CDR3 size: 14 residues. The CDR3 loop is CASSQGTDKNIQYF. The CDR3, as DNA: TGCGCCAGCAGCCAAGGGACAGACAAAAACATTCAGTACTTC.

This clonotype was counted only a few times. CDR3 DNA sequence: TGTGCCAGCAGTGCATCTCTAGCGGGGAGCTACAATGAGCAGTTCTTC. Its translation is CASSASLAGSYNEQFF. This chain joins TRBV27 and TRBJ2-1, with 9 bases lining up with TRBD2. CDR3 length: 16 amino acids. J lost 3 bases, V lost 5 bases, and 8 bases had no gene match. Germline V lookup: CDR1 MNHEY, CDR2 SMNVEV (reference sequence).

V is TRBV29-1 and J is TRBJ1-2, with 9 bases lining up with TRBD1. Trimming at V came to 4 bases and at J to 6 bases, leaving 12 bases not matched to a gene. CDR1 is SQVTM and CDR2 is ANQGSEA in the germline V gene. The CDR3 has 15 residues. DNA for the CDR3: TGCAGCGTTGGTACAGGGGGCCAGCTAGGGCATGGCTACACCTTC. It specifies CSVGTGGQLGHGYTF.

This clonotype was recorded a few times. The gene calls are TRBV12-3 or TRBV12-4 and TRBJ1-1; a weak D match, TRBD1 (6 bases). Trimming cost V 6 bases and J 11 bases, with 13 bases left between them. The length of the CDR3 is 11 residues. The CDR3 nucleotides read TGTGCCAGCAGCCCCGGGGGGGCGGCTTTCTTT. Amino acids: CASSPGGAAFF.

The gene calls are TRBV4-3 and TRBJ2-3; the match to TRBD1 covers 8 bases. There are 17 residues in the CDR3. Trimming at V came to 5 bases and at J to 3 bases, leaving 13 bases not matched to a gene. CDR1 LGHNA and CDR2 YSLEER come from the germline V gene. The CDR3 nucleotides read TGCGCCAGCAGCGCGAGACGGGCAGGGGGCCGGACAGATACGCAGTATTTT. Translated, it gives CASSARRAGGRTDTQYF.

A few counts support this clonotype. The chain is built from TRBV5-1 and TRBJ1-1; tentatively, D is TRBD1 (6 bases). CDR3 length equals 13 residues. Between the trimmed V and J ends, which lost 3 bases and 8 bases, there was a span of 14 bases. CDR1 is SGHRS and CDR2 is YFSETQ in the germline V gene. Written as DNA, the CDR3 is TGCGCCAGCAGCTCAGGACAGCCGGACGAAGCTTTCTTT. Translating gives CASSSGQPDEAFF.

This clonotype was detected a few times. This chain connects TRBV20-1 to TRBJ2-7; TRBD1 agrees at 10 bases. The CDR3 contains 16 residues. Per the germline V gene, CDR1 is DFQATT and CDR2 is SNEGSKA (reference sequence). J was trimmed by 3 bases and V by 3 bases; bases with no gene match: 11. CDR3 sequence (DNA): TGCAGTGCTAGTGAAGGGCTTGGGACAGGGGACTACGAGCAGTACGTC. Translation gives CSASEGLGTGDYEQYV.

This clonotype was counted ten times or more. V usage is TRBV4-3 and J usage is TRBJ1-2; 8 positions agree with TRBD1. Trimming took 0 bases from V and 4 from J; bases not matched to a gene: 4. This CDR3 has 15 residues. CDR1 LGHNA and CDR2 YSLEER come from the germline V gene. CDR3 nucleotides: TGCGCCAGCAGCCAAGATAATACAGGGGGCTATGGCTACACCTTC. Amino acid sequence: CASSQDNTGGYGYTF.

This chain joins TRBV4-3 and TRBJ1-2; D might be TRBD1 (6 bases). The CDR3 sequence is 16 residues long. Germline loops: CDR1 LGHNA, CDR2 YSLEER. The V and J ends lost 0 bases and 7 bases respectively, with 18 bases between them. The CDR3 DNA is TGCGCCAGCAGCCAAGATGCGGGAGGGGGGTCCCGTGGCTACACCTTC. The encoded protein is CASSQDAGGGSRGYTF.

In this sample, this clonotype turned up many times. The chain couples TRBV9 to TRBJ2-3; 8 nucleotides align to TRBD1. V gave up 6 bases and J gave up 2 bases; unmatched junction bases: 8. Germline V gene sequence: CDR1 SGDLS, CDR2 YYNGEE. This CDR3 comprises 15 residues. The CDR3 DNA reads TGTGCCAGCACACAGGGGGGAGGCTACACAGATACGCAGTATTTT. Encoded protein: CASTQGGGYTDTQYF. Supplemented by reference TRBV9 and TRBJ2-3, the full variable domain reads DSGVTQTPKHLITATGQRVTLRCSPRSGDLSVYWYQQSLDQGLQFLIQYYNGEERAKGNILERFSAQQFPDLHSELNLSSLELGDSALYFCASTQGGGYTDTQYFGPGTRLTVL.

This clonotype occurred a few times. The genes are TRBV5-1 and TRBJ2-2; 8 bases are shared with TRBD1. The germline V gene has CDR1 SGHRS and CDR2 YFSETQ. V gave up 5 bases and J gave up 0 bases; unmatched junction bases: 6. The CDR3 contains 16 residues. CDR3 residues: CASRRGQVANTGELFF. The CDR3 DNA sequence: TGCGCCAGCAGGAGGGGACAGGTCGCGAACACCGGGGAGCTGTTTTTT.

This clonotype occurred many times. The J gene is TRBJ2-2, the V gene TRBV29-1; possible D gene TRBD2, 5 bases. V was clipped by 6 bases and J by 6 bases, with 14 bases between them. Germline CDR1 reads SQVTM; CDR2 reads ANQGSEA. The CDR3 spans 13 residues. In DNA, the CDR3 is TGCAGCGTCCGAATTACTAGTCCCGGGGAGCTGTTTTTT. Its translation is CSVRITSPGELFF.

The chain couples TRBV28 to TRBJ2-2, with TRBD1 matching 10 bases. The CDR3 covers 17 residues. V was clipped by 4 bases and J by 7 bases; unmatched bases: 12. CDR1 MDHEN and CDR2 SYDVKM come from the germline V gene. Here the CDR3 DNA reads TGTGCCAGCAGTTCAACGTACCGGGACAGGGGCGTCGGGGAGCTGTTTTTT. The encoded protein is CASSSTYRDRGVGELFF.

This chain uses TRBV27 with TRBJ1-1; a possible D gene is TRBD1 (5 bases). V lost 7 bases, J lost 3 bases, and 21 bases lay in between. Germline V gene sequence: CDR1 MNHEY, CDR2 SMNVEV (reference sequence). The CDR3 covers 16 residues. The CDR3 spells CASISGRRGFDTEAFF. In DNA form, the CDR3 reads TGTGCCAGCATCTCGGGGCGTCGGGGGTTCGACACTGAAGCTTTCTTT.

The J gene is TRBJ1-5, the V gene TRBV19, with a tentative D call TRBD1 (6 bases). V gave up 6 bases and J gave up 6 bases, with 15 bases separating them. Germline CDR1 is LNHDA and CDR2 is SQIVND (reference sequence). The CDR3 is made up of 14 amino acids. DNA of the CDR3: TGTGCCAGTAGCAGTACAGGGACGAGTCAGCCCCAGCATTTT. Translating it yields CASSSTGTSQPQHF.

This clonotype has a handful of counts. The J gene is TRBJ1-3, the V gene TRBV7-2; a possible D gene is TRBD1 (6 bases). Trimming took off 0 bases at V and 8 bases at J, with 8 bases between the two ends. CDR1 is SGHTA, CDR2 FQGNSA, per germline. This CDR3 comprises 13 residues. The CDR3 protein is CASSLAGADTIYF. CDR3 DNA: TGTGCCAGCAGCTTAGCGGGGGCCGACACCATATATTTT.

CDR3 nucleotide sequence: TGTGCCAGCAGCTTAGGGTTCAGGGAGGGTGAAGCTTTCTTT. It codes for CASSLGFREGEAFF. The gene calls are TRBV7-2 and TRBJ1-1, with D maybe TRBD1 (5 bases). The V end lost 1 base, the J end lost 7 bases, and 13 bases lay between the germline ends. The length of the CDR3 is 14 residues. Looked up from germline, CDR1 is SGHTA and CDR2 is FQGNSA.

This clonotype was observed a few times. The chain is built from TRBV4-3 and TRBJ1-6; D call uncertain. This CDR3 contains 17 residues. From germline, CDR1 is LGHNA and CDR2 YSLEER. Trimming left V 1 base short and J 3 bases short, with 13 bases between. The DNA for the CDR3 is TGCGCCAGCAGCCAAGTGTCCCTGGGTTACTATAATTCACCCCTCCACTTT. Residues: CASSQVSLGYYNSPLHF.

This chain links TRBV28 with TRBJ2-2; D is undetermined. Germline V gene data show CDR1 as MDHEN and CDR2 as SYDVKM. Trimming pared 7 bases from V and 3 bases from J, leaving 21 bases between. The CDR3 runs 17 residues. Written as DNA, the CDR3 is TGTGCCAGCAACGCCCCGGACGGATCCTGGGACACCGGGGAGCTGTTTTTT. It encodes CASNAPDGSWDTGELFF.

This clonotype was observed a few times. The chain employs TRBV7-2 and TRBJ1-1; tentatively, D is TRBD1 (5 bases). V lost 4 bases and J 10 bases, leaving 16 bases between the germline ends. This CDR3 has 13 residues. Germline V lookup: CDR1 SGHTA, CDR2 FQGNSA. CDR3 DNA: TGTGCCAGCAGCTCGGGCCGTAGGACATTAGCTTTCTTT. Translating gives CASSSGRRTLAFF.

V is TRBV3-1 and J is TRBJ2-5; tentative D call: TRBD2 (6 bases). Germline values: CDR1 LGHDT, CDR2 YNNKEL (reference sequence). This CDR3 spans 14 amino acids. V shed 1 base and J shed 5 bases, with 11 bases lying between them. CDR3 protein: CASSQAGGWETQYF. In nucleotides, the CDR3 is TGTGCCAGCAGCCAAGCCGGGGGTTGGGAGACCCAGTACTTC.

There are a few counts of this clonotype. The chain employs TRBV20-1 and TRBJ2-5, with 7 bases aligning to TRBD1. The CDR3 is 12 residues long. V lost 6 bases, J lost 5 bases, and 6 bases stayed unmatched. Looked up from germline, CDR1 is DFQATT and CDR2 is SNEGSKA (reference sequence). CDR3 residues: CSAPGTVETQYF. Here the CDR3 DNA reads TGCAGTGCACCCGGGACAGTTGAGACCCAGTACTTC.

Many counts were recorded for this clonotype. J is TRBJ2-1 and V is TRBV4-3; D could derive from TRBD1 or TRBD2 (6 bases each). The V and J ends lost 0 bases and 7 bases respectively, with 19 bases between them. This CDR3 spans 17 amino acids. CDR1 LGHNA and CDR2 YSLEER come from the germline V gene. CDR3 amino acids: CASSQDLGGPPTNEQFF. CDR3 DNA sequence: TGCGCCAGCAGCCAAGATCTAGGGGGGCCACCGACTAATGAGCAGTTCTTC.

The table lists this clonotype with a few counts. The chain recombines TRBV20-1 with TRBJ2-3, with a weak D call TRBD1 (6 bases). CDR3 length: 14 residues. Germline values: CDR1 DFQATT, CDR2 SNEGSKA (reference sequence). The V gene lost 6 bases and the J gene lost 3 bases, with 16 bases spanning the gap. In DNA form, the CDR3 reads TGCAGTGCGGGATCCTCTAGGGGGACAGATACGCAGTATTTT. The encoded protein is CSAGSSRGTDTQYF.

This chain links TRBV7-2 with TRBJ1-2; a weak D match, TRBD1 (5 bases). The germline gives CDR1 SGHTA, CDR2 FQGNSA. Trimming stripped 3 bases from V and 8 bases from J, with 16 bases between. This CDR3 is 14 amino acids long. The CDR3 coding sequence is TGTGCCAGCAGCTTTATCGGACAAACTAAAGGCTACACCTTC. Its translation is CASSFIGQTKGYTF. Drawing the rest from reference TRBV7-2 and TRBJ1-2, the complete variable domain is GAGVSQSPSNKVTEKGKDVELRCDPISGHTALYWYRQSLGQGLEFLIYFQGNSAPDKSGLPSDRFSAERTGGSVSTLTIQRTQQEDSAVYLCASSFIGQTKGYTFGSGTRLTVV.